This TCR beta chain stems from a study of blood T cell repertoires in COVID-19. Overall study context: There were acute and convalescent COVID-19 samples, and they came from the United States, Italy and Spain. The cDNA or gDNA used as material had been derived from T cells, B-cell-depleted T cells, or PBMCs.

The repertoire was sequenced with immunoSEQ multiplex PCR; TCRdb's copy has only in-frame clones and lacks some. The sample consists of roughly 70,000 clones, approximately 90% of them appearing once. Germline-derived CDR1 and CDR2 are SGHKS and YYEKEE (reference sequence). V was pared by 0 bases and J by 0 bases, with 6 bases between. The CDR3 covers 14 residues. Those enrolled in Seattle joined during active infection and were followed longitudinally afterward. The genes are TRBV5-5 and TRBJ1-2; D call uncertain. The TCR originated in a man aged 50-60 years with COVID-19, enrolled during active disease. The sample was peripheral blood. Written as DNA, the CDR3 is TGTGCCAGCAGCTTGGTCCCCGCTAACTATGGCTACACCTTC. Amino acids: CASSLVPANYGYTF.